This entry is about one TCR beta chain. Its antigen is as yet unknown. Clones were read by immunoSEQ multiplex PCR, and TCRdb kept only the in-frame ones, dropping some. The sample has 35,000 to 55,000 clones, approximately 92% seen once. The data were obtained in a study of graft-versus-host responses after intestinal transplantation. Points from the study as a whole: Recipient marrow contained GvH clones, some of which appeared first in ileum or blood.

This CDR3 region has 14 residues. J lost 4 bases, V lost 3 bases, and 5 bases had no gene match. Per germline, CDR1 SGHRS and CDR2 YFSETQ. The genes are TRBV5-1 and TRBJ2-7; TRBD1 agrees at 9 bases. This TCR was sampled from a human patient who received an intestinal transplant, so some T cells may come from the graft donor. The sequenced sample was PBMCs, obtained 750 to 800 days after a first intestinal transplant, on the day of a second. CDR3 sequence reads: CASSSDRGDYEQYF. As DNA, the CDR3 is TGCGCCAGCAGCTCGGACAGGGGAGATTACGAGCAGTACTTC. Full variable domain (outside the CDR3, taken from reference TRBV5-1 and TRBJ2-7): KAGVTQTPRYLIKTRGQQVTLSCSPISGHRSVSWYQQTPGQGLQFLFEYFSETQRNKGNFPGRFSGRQFSNSRSEMNVSTLELGDSALYLCASSSDRGDYEQYFGPGTRLTVT.